A selection of T cell receptor beta chains follows, all from one sample in a study of CD4 T cells in relation to SARS-CoV-2 and coronaviruses. Produced via immunoSEQ multiplex PCR; TCRdb's table is partial and in-frame only. The sample lists 15,000 to 18,000 clones, roughly 71% seen once, with 20% to 30% in the top ten. These TCRs' antigens remain unknown. The sequencing input was CD4+ T cells from PBMCs, cultured in vitro. The receptors originated from a human donor in good health. CDR3s include the opening cysteine and the closing phenylalanine or tryptophan. The D gene is left open where the match is weak. For some rows the clone size is stated as once, few or many, or as a class when expanded; others skip it.

V gene	clone size	D gene	J gene	CDR3 protein	CDR3 DNA
TRBV6-4	-	TRBD1	TRBJ2-2	CASRSQGGTGELFF	TGTGCCAGCAGATCACAGGGGGGCACCGGGGAGCTGTTTTTT
TRBV7-8	once	-	TRBJ2-1	CASSLGGRASSYNEQFF	TGTGCCAGCAGCTTAGGGGGCAGGGCCAGCTCCTACAATGAGCAGTTCTTC
TRBV7-3	-	-	TRBJ2-3	CASSLVSRTAGGYGTDTQYF	TGTGCCAGCAGCTTAGTCTCTCGTACAGCCGGAGGATACGGCACAGATACGCAGTATTTT
TRBV11-2	-	-	TRBJ2-6	CSTSGTSGANVLTF	TGCTCCACTTCCGGGACCTCTGGGGCCAACGTCCTGACTTTC
TRBV19	-	TRBD2	TRBJ2-1	CATSPLAGDYNEQFF	TGTGCGACCTCACCTTTAGCGGGAGACTACAATGAGCAGTTCTTC
TRBV25-1	-	TRBD1	TRBJ2-7	CASTWGQVDYEQYF	TGTGCCAGCACCTGGGGACAGGTCGACTACGAGCAGTACTTC
TRBV7-9	-	-	TRBJ1-5	CASSQTSGNGQPQHF	TGTGCCAGCAGCCAAACCTCGGGCAACGGCCAGCCCCAGCATTTT
TRBV20-1	-	-	TRBJ2-4	CSGDRENIQYF	TGCAGCGGCGACCGAGAAAACATTCAGTACTTC
TRBV20-1	-	-	TRBJ1-3	CSASRVARGSGNTIYF	TGCAGTGCTAGTAGAGTTGCCAGGGGCTCTGGAAACACCATATATTTT
TRBV12-5	-	TRBD2	TRBJ2-6	CASGLALGGIAGIYSGANVLTF	TGTGCTAGTGGTTTGGCCCTGGGCGGAATAGCGGGAATCTACTCTGGGGCCAACGTCCTGACTTTC
TRBV19	few	-	TRBJ1-5	CASSIDLGLGWNQPQHF	TGTGCCAGTAGTATAGATCTCGGGTTAGGGTGGAATCAGCCCCAGCATTTT
TRBV2	-	-	TRBJ2-7	CASSVEGGIASRYEQYF	TGTGCCAGCAGTGTGGAGGGGGGTATCGCTAGTCGCTACGAGCAGTACTTC
TRBV18	-	-	TRBJ1-6	CASSIDVNSEVHF	TGTGCCAGCTCAATAGACGTTAACAGTGAAGTCCACTTT
TRBV19	large	-	TRBJ2-7	CASSIGGSYEQYF	TGTGCCAGTAGTATTGGGGGAAGCTACGAGCAGTACTTC
TRBV29-1	-	-	TRBJ1-5	CSVGGSSNQPQHF	TGCAGCGTCGGGGGCAGTAGCAATCAGCCCCAGCATTTT